The next 28 T cell receptor beta chains were all read from a single sample in a study of blood T cell repertoires in COVID-19. Data came from immunoSEQ multiplex PCR; TCRdb stores just in-frame clones and leaves some out. The sample contains 45,000 to 65,000 clones, roughly 89% of which appear only once. The sequenced sample was peripheral blood. These receptor sequences come from a man at least 80 years old with active or convalescent COVID-19.

The J gene is TRBJ2-3, the V gene TRBV19, with D tentatively TRBD2 (6 bases). CDR3 size: 13 residues. Germline V gives CDR1 LNHDA, CDR2 SQIVND (reference sequence). V lost 9 bases, J lost 2 bases, and 12 bases lay in between. In nucleotides, the CDR3 is TGTGCCAGGTTAGCGGAATACACAGATACGCAGTATTTT. This translates into CARLAEYTDTQYF.

V gene TRBV19 combines with J gene TRBJ2-5, with D possibly being TRBD1 (5 bases). This CDR3 is 15 amino acids long. V was pared by 6 bases and J by 4 bases, with 18 bases between. Germline loops: CDR1 LNHDA, CDR2 SQIVND (reference sequence). The CDR3 is CASRREGVSGETQYF. In DNA form, the CDR3 reads TGTGCCAGTAGGAGAGAAGGGGTTTCAGGAGAGACCCAGTACTTC.

The chain has TRBV28 and TRBJ1-3; D remains unclear. Looked up from germline, CDR1 is MDHEN and CDR2 is SYDVKM. Trimming took 5 bases from V and 0 from J, leaving 17 bases between them. This CDR3 has 17 amino acids. The CDR3 spells CASSLQRTVRSGNTIYF. The CDR3 region has the DNA TGTGCCAGCAGTCTCCAACGGACTGTTCGCTCTGGAAACACCATATATTTT.

This rearrangement joins TRBV19 to TRBJ1-5; 12 nucleotides align to TRBD1. Germline loops: CDR1 LNHDA, CDR2 SQIVND (reference sequence). This CDR3 is 17 amino acids long. The V gene end was trimmed by 5 bases and the J gene end by 4 bases; junction bases not matched to a gene: 9. The CDR3 DNA follows: TGTGCCAGTAGTTTCCCGGGACAGGGGGCTTGGAATCAGCCCCAGCATTTT. Encoded protein: CASSFPGQGAWNQPQHF.

The V gene is TRBV28, the J gene TRBJ1-5; tentative D call: TRBD1 (5 bases). CDR1 MDHEN and CDR2 SYDVKM come from the germline V gene. V lost 3 bases and J 0 bases, leaving 12 bases between the germline ends. The CDR3 runs 16 residues. The CDR3, as DNA: TGTGCCAGCAGTTTGGTTGGACATTTTAGCAATCAGCCCCAGCATTTT. This gives the protein CASSLVGHFSNQPQHF.

The chain couples TRBV30 to TRBJ2-3; 7 bases fit TRBD2. CDR1 GTSNPN and CDR2 SVGIG come from the germline V gene (reference sequence). V trimming: 2 bases; J trimming: 0 bases; junction bases outside the gene matches: 2. This CDR3 contains 14 residues. The CDR3 sequence is CAWSNGGSTDTQYF. CDR3 DNA: TGTGCCTGGAGTAACGGGGGGAGCACAGATACGCAGTATTTT.

This clone turned up a few times. The chain couples TRBV28 to TRBJ1-1, with unresolved D. CDR1 is MDHEN, CDR2 SYDVKM, per germline. The CDR3 extends over 13 amino acids. Trimming took off 2 bases at V and 2 bases at J, with 6 bases between the two ends. The CDR3 is CASSLHSNTEAFF. The CDR3 DNA sequence: TGTGCCAGCAGTTTACACAGCAACACTGAAGCTTTCTTT.

The V gene is TRBV6-2 or TRBV6-3, the J gene TRBJ2-1, with 9 bases identical to TRBD2. The CDR3 loop spans 16 amino acids. CDR1 is MNHEY and CDR2 is SVGEGT in the germline V gene. With V trimmed by 5 bases and J by 2 bases, 7 bases remained unmatched. The CDR3 reads CASSISSGGPYNEQFF. For the CDR3, the DNA is TGTGCCAGCAGTATTTCAAGCGGGGGGCCCTACAATGAGCAGTTCTTC.

The chain employs TRBV14 and TRBJ2-2, with 7 bases lining up with TRBD1. This CDR3 is built from 17 residues. V lost 1 base to trimming and J lost 5 bases; unmatched junction nucleotides: 10. Germline CDR1 and CDR2: SGHDN and FVKESK. CDR3 sequence: CASSQALGAGGTGELFF. The CDR3 region has the DNA TGTGCCAGCAGCCAAGCGTTGGGAGCAGGGGGAACCGGGGAGCTGTTTTTT.

The V and J genes are TRBV9 and TRBJ1-4; 10 bases agree with TRBD1. The CDR3 consists of 14 residues. V shed 0 bases, J shed 7 bases, and the junction held 0 bases outside the gene matches. The V gene's germline CDR1 is SGDLS and CDR2 YYNGEE. The CDR3 DNA sequence: TGTGCCAGCAGCGTAGGGACAGGGGGTGAAAAACTGTTTTTT. Its translation: CASSVGTGGEKLFF.

The chain is built from TRBV11-3 and TRBJ2-7, with no clear D. In germline, CDR1 is SGHNT, CDR2 YENEEA. This CDR3 is built from 12 residues. The V end lost 9 bases, the J end lost 4 bases, and 13 bases lay between the germline ends. The CDR3, as DNA: TGTGCCAGAGTCCAAGCAGGTTACGAGCAGTACTTC. This encodes CARVQAGYEQYF.

This clone has only a few counts. This rearrangement joins TRBV7-2 to TRBJ2-3; TRBD2 might be the D (5 bases). The CDR3 spans 15 residues. The germline V and J ends were trimmed by 5 bases and 5 bases, with 17 bases remaining between them. The germline V gene encodes CDR1 SGHTA and CDR2 FQGNSA. The DNA of the CDR3 is TGTGCCAGCAGCGTCGACCTGCACGAGGGAGATACGCAGTATTTT. It encodes CASSVDLHEGDTQYF.

The chain is built from TRBV4-3 and TRBJ1-3, with 10 bases matching TRBD1. The CDR3 length is 15 residues. Germline V gene sequence: CDR1 LGHNA, CDR2 YSLEER. J gave up 2 bases and V 4 bases, and 2 bases lay outside the gene matches. The CDR3 protein is CASSRTGGPGNTIYF. CDR3 bases: TGCGCCAGCAGCCGGACAGGGGGGCCTGGAAACACCATATATTTT.

V is TRBV28 and J is TRBJ1-1; 10 bases are a match to TRBD1. CDR1 is MDHEN, CDR2 SYDVKM, per germline. Trimming took 6 bases from V and 3 from J; bases not matched to a gene: 7. The CDR3 has 15 amino acids. CDR3 nucleotide sequence: TGTGCCAGCAGACCGACAGGGGGCATTTACACTGAAGCTTTCTTT. Protein sequence: CASRPTGGIYTEAFF.

This chain connects TRBV28 to TRBJ1-2; D is uncertain. V dropped 6 bases and J dropped 2 bases, with 7 bases sitting between them. This CDR3 region has 12 residues. CDR1 and CDR2 from the germline V gene are MDHEN and SYDVKM. CDR3 amino acids: CASSRENYGYTF. As DNA, the CDR3 is TGTGCCAGCAGCCGGGAGAACTATGGCTACACCTTC.

This clone was observed once. This chain connects TRBV5-1 to TRBJ2-7, with D perhaps TRBD1 (5 bases). Trimming removed 4 bases at V and 5 bases at J, with 13 bases between. Germline values: CDR1 SGHRS, CDR2 YFSETQ. CDR3 length: 13 residues. For the CDR3, the DNA is TGCGCCAGCAGCCCCCCTGTGGACAACGAGCAGTACTTC. Protein product: CASSPPVDNEQYF.

The J gene is TRBJ1-2, the V gene TRBV19; 7 bases are a match to TRBD1. Germline assignment: CDR1 LNHDA and CDR2 SQIVND (reference sequence). J gave up 5 bases and V 7 bases, and 7 bases lay outside the gene matches. This CDR3 has 13 amino acids. The CDR3 loop reads CASNSDRPYGYTF. The CDR3 DNA sequence: TGTGCCAGTAACTCGGACAGGCCATATGGCTACACCTTC.

The rearrangement uses TRBV4-2 and TRBJ2-7, with 11 nucleotides matching TRBD2. After removal of 0 bases from V and 3 bases from J, the junction contained 7 bases not matched to a gene. From germline, CDR1 is LGHNA and CDR2 YNFKEQ. This CDR3 has 17 residues. The CDR3 nucleotides read TGTGCCAGCAGCCAAGATGTCCCCGGGACTAGCGGCTACGAGCAGTACTTC. It is translated as CASSQDVPGTSGYEQYF.

This chain connects TRBV6-5 to TRBJ2-3, with D possibly matching TRBD1 (5 bases). Germline CDR1 reads MNHEY; CDR2 reads SVGAGI. The CDR3 totals 15 residues. V shed 5 bases and J shed 0 bases, with 12 bases lying between them. The CDR3 loop reads CASSRQSASTDTQYF. CDR3 coding DNA: TGTGCCAGCAGTCGACAGAGTGCTAGCACAGATACGCAGTATTTT.

V gene TRBV28 combines with J gene TRBJ2-2; TRBD2 aligns across 11 bases. Germline V lookup: CDR1 MDHEN, CDR2 SYDVKM. Trimming took 6 bases from V and 8 from J; bases not matched to a gene: 14. CDR3 size: 17 residues. This CDR3 is CASSPARGLAVPGELFF. CDR3 coding DNA: TGTGCCAGCAGCCCCGCGCGGGGACTAGCGGTCCCTGGGGAGCTGTTTTTT. Filled out from reference TRBV28 and TRBJ2-2, the complete variable domain reads DVKVTQSSRYLVKRTGEKVFLECVQDMDHENMFWYRQDPGLGLRLIYFSYDVKMKEKGDIPEGYSVSREKKERFSLILESASTNQTSMYLCASSPARGLAVPGELFFGEGSRLTVL.

The chain employs TRBV25-1 and TRBJ1-5; 7 nucleotides agree with TRBD1. The CDR3 sequence is 15 residues long. V shed 8 bases and J 1 base; nucleotides not matched to a gene: 8. The germline gives CDR1 MGHDK, CDR2 SYGVNS. CDR3 sequence (DNA): TGTGCCAGCCTTAGGACAGGTTCGAGCAATCAGCCCCAGCATTTT. Translation: CASLRTGSSNQPQHF.

The chain employs TRBV2 and TRBJ1-4; the D gene is possibly TRBD1 (6 bases). V was cut by 2 bases and J by 7 bases, with 14 bases left in between. CDR1 and CDR2 from the germline V gene are SNHLY and FYNNEI. The CDR3 spans 15 residues. CDR3 amino acids: CASSELREGGEKLFF. The CDR3 coding sequence is TGTGCCAGCAGTGAACTCAGGGAGGGGGGTGAAAAACTGTTTTTT.

This clone appeared once. The chain links TRBV27 to TRBJ2-6; D remains unclear. Between the trimmed V and J ends, which lost 6 bases and 2 bases, there was a span of 11 bases. Germline V gives CDR1 MNHEY, CDR2 SMNVEV (reference sequence). The CDR3 extends over 15 amino acids. The CDR3 region has the DNA TGTGCCAGCAGCCTACGATTTCCTGGGGCCAACGTCCTGACTTTC. It yields the protein CASSLRFPGANVLTF.

This clone was recorded a few times. The chain joins TRBV5-1 to TRBJ1-2, with D maybe TRBD1 (6 bases). The CDR3 covers 13 residues. Germline CDR1 and CDR2: SGHRS and YFSETQ. The V gene lost 0 bases and the J gene lost 3 bases, with 6 bases spanning the gap. For the CDR3, the DNA is TGCGCCAGCAGCTTGGCAGGGGACTATGGCTACACCTTC. Amino acids: CASSLAGDYGYTF.

The chain recombines TRBV5-1 with TRBJ2-7; D is uncertain. Germline V gives CDR1 SGHRS, CDR2 YFSETQ. Trimming shortened V by 0 bases and J by 3 bases, and 10 bases separated the two germline ends. The length of the CDR3 is 14 residues. The CDR3 nucleotides read TGCGCCAGCAGCTTGGACGGAAGCGTCTACGAGCAGTACTTC. This encodes CASSLDGSVYEQYF.

V is TRBV4-1 and J is TRBJ1-3; D is unclear. Germline CDR1 reads MGHRA; CDR2 reads YSYEKL. The V gene lost 1 base and the J gene lost 0 bases, with 10 bases spanning the gap. CDR3 size: 16 residues. CDR3 in DNA: TGCGCCAGCAGCCAAGGGGTAGGGAGCTCTGGAAACACCATATATTTT. It encodes CASSQGVGSSGNTIYF.

The chain couples TRBV6-2 or TRBV6-3 to TRBJ2-7; TRBD2 aligns across 10 bases. From germline, CDR1 is MNHEY and CDR2 SVGEGT. The CDR3 sequence is 17 residues long. V shed 5 bases and J 5 bases; nucleotides not matched to a gene: 15. The CDR3 DNA follows: TGTGCCAGCAGTCTTTCCTCGCTAGCGGGAGAGCTGAACGAGCAGTACTTC. Translation: CASSLSSLAGELNEQYF.

The chain links TRBV2 to TRBJ1-1; maybe TRBD1 (5 bases). The CDR3 is made up of 14 amino acids. V dropped 4 bases and J dropped 4 bases, with 13 bases sitting between them. Germline values: CDR1 SNHLY, CDR2 FYNNEI. CDR3 residues: CASSGQGFSTEAFF. The CDR3 DNA reads as TGTGCCAGCAGTGGGCAGGGCTTCTCCACTGAAGCTTTCTTT. Supplemented by reference TRBV2 and TRBJ1-1, the full variable domain reads EPEVTQTPSHQVTQMGQEVILRCVPISNHLYFYWYRQILGQKVEFLVSFYNNEISEKSEIFDDQFSVERPDGSNFTLKIRSTKLEDSAMYFCASSGQGFSTEAFFGQGTRLTVV.